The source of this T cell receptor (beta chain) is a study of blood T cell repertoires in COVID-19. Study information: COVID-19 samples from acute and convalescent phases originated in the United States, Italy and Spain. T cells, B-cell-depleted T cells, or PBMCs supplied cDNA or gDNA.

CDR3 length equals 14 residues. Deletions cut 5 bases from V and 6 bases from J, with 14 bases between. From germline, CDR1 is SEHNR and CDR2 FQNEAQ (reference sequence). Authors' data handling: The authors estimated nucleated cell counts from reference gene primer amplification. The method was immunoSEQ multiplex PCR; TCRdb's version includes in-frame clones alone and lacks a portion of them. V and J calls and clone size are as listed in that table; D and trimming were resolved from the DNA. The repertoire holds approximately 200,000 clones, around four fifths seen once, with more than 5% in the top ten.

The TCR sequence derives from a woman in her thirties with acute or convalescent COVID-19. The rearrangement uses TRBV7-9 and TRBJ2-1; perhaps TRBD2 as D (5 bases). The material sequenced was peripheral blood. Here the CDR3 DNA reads TGTGCCAGCAGCCATCGGGATCAGTTCAATGAGCAGTTCTTC. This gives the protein CASSHRDQFNEQFF.